Ten or more counts support the clone carrying this TCR beta chain. Its matching antigen is unknown. TCRdb re-analysed the reads in MiXCR, keeping a single row per CDR3 protein. The table records fewer than 550,000 distinct CDR3 sequences, approximately 31% of them present only once. The sample comes from a study of T cell repertoires in cytomegalovirus infection. Study background: Both a matching HLA type and CMV infection were indicated by public TCR beta signatures.

The J segment lost 4 bases and the V segment lost 1 base, leaving 5 bases of the junction unmatched. CDR1 is SGHTA, CDR2 FQGNSA, per germline. The CDR3 contains 16 residues. The study's findings and limits: The ex vivo response was dominated by HLA-C-restricted CMV-specific TCR beta clonotypes. Public TCR beta family frequency separated CMV-and-HLA carriers, including in an independent cohort.

V gene TRBV7-2 combines with J gene TRBJ1-4; 8 positions agree with TRBD1. This receptor was identified in a human donor in good health (CMV status not recorded). Some clones in this sample may be carry-over from other donors' samples. The specimen was PBMCs. The CDR3: CASSLGVTGVNEKLFF. The CDR3 region has the DNA TGTGCCAGCAGCTTAGGGGTGACAGGGGTTAATGAAAAACTGTTTTTT.